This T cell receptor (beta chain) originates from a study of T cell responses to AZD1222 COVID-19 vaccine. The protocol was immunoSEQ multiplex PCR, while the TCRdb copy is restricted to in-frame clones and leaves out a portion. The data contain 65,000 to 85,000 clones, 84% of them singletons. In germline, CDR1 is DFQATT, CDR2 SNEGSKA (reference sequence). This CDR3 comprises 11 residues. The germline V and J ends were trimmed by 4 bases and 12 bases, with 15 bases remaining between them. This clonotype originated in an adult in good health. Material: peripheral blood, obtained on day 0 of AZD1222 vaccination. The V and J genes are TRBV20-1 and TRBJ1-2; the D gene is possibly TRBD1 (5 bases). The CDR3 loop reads CSAKFDRGDTF. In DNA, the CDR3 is TGCAGTGCTAAGTTCGACCGGGGGGACACCTTC.